This TCR beta chain was obtained from a study of shared clonotypes between healthy human individuals. Study-wide findings and caveats: Only blood was sampled; tissue repertoires likely differ. It was observed that approximately 5% of naive CD4 clonotypes were shared across several donors.

A note on this clone: Its antigen is undetermined.

Naive CD8 cells comprised CD45RO-negative, CCR7-positively selected cells, excluding terminally differentiated effector memory CD45RA+ cells. The V gene's germline CDR1 is SGDLS and CDR2 YYNGEE. The CDR3 spans 15 residues. V shed 3 bases, J shed 2 bases, and the junction held 3 bases outside the gene matches. The data were produced by immunoSEQ multiplex PCR, yet TCRdb's version contains in-frame clones alone and is incomplete. The sample lists around 2.1 million clones; more than 85% were seen once. The sample taken for sequencing was naive CD8+ T cells from PBMCs. This clonotype originated in a young man in good health. Some clones in this sample may be carry-over from other donors' samples. The J gene is TRBJ2-3, the V gene TRBV9; 10 nucleotides match TRBD2. The CDR3 protein is CASSGGLADTDTQYF. The CDR3 DNA follows: TGTGCCAGCAGCGGCGGACTAGCGGACACAGATACGCAGTATTTT.